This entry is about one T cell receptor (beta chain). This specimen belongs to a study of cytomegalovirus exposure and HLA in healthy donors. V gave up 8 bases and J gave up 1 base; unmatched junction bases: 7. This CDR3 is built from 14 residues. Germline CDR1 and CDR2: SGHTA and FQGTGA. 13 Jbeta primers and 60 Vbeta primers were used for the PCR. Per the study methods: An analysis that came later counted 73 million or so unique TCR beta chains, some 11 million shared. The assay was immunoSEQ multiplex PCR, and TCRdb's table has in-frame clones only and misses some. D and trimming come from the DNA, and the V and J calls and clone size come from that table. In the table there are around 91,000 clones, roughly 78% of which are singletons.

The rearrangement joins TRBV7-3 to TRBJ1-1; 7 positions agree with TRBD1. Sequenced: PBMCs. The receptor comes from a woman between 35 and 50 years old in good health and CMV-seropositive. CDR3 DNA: TGTGCCAGCCAAGCCGGGACAGCGAACACTGAAGCTTTCTTT. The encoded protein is CASQAGTANTEAFF.